This TCR beta chain was sequenced during a study of technical replicates of blood from a handful of donors. This CDR3 spans 15 amino acids. J lost 2 bases, V lost 3 bases, and 4 bases had no gene match. The germline V gene has CDR1 MNHNS and CDR2 SASEGT. Using immunoSEQ multiplex PCR, the repertoire was profiled, and TCRdb retains in-frame clones only, with some absent. Among 15,000 to 20,000 clones listed, around nine tenths were seen once. Source material: PBMCs. This chain joins TRBV6-1 and TRBJ2-7; the match to TRBD1 covers 10 bases. This clonotype originated in a human donor in good health. The CDR3 protein is CASSEGTGATYEQYF. CDR3 bases: TGTGCCAGCAGTGAGGGGACAGGGGCGACCTACGAGCAGTACTTC.